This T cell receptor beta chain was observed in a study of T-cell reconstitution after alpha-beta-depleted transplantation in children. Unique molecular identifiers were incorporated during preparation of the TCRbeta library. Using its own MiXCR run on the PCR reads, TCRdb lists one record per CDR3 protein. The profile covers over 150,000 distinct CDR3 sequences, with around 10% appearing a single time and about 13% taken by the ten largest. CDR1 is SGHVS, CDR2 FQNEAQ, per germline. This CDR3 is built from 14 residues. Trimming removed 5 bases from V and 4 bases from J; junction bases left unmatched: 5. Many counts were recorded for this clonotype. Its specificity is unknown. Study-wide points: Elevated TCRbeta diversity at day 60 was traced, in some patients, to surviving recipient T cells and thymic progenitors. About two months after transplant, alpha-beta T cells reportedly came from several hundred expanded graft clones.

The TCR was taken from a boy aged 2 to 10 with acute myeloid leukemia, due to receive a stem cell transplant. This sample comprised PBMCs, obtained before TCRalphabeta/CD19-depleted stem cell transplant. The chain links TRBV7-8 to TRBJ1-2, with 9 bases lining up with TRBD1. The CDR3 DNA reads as TGTGCCAGCAGCGCAGGACAGGGGATCTATGGCTACACCTTC. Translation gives CASSAGQGIYGYTF.